Reported below is one TCR beta chain. What antigen it recognizes has not been identified. Per-base quality was not reported, and no clone a single base away is much larger than it. CDR1 and CDR2 are drawn from the germline V gene: SGHDT, YYEEEE. The germline ends are 17 bases apart after V is trimmed by 5 bases and J by 1 base. The CDR3 covers 16 residues, taking in both the cysteine and the phenylalanine. Solely the CDR3 DNA is kept, with 48 bases framed from the first base. The immunoSEQ Assay, a bias-controlled multiplex PCR, was used to amplify TCRbeta CDR3 regions from genomic DNA. As for the original processing: The number of nucleated cells in each sample was estimated by amplification of reference gene primers within the assay. To quantify the absolute abundance of each unique TCRbeta CDR3 rearrangement, sequence reads were collapsed and filtered. Productive Simpson clonality was computed per sample as the square root of Simpson's diversity index over productive rearrangements. TCRdb carries this immuneACCESS record with in-frame sequences only. Its versions omit some clonotypes, under half of them owing to an unresolved V gene in the studies checked, with the rest unexplained. For V, J and clone size, that table is used; D and trimming come from the DNA. The sample data list under 30,000 clones, and roughly 87% of these were observed just once. In total, the top ten clones hold more than 9% of the sample.

This sample was taken from a study of blood T cell repertoires in COVID-19 (TCRdb year 2020). Background on the whole study: The collaborator samples originated in the United States, Italy and Spain and spanned the acute and convalescent phases of COVID-19. The prospective study material was composed of cDNA or gDNA derived from T cells, B-cell-depleted T cells, or PBMCs. Subjects who had been exposed to COVID-19, were actively infected with it, or had recovered from it provided the deeply sampled blood TCRbeta repertoires that made up the dataset. The repertoires were released in a freely available public database intended as a resource for research on the immune response to SARS-CoV-2. Samples were obtained from the ongoing ImmuneRACE study (first 160 participants) and from 1,200 or so subjects provided by 6 global collaborators. Sample metadata almost always included a de-identified subject ID, COVID-19 status, age in years and sex. Where available, HLA class I and class II types were taken from metadata supplied by the sample provider and were not determined by assay-based typing. General study outcomes and caveats: The amount of clinical and demographic metadata varied by source and participant and was provided uncurated.

Collaborating institutions collected whole blood in K2EDTA tubes following their own protocols. For TCRbeta analysis, collaborators shipped samples in one of three forms: frozen whole blood, isolated PBMCs, or DNA extracted from either of those sample types. The sequence is built from TRBV5-6 and TRBJ2-3, with a weak D call of TRBD2 (6 bases match). The source material was peripheral blood. This TCR came from a human donor in a cohort sampled during active COVID-19. Here is the DNA: TGTGCCAGCAGTTCGTCTTTAGCGGCGGGCACAGATACGCAGTATTTT. Translated, this gives CASSSSLAAGTDTQYF.